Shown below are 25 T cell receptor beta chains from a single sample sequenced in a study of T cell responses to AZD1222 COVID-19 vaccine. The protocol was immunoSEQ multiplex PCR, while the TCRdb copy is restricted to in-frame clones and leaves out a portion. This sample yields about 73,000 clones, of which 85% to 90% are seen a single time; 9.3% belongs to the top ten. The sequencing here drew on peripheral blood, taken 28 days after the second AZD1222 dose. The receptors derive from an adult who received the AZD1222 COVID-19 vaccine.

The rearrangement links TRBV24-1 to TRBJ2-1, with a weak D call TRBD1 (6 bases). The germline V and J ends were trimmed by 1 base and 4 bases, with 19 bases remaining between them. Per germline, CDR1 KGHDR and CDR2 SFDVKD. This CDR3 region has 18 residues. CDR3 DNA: TGTGCCACCAGTGATTTTCGAGGCCCAAGGGGGATTTACAATGAGCAGTTCTTC. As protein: CATSDFRGPRGIYNEQFF.

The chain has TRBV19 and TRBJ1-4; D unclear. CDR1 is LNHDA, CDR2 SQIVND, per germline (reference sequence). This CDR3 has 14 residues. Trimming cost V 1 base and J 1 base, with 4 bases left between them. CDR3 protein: CASSIGRTNEKLFF. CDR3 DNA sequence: TGTGCCAGTAGTATAGGGCGAACTAATGAAAAACTGTTTTTT.

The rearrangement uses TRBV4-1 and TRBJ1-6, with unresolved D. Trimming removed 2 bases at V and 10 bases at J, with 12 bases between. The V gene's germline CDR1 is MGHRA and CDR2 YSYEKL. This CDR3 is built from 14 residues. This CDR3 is CASSQLSTSSPLHF. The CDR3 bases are TGCGCCAGCAGCCAACTTTCCACCTCATCACCCCTCCACTTT.

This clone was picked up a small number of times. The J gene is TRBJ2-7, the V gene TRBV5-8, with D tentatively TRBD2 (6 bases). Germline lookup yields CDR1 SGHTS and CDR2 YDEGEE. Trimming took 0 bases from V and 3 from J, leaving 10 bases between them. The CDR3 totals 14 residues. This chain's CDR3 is CASSLALGGYEQYV. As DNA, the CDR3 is TGTGCCAGCAGCTTGGCCTTGGGGGGCTACGAGCAGTACGTC.

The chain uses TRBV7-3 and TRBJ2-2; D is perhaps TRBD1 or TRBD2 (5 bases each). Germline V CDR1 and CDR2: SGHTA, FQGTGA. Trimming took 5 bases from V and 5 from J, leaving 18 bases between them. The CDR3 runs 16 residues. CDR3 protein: CASSTPGPGGTGELFF. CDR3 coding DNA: TGTGCCAGCAGCACCCCGGGACCCGGAGGAACCGGGGAGCTGTTTTTT.

The CDR3 nucleotides are TGTGCCAGCAGCTTCAGGGGCACAGATACGCAGTATTTT. Translating gives CASSFRGTDTQYF. V gene TRBV13 combines with J gene TRBJ2-3, with D possibly TRBD1 on 5 matching bases. V was clipped by 3 bases and J by 1 base, with 5 bases between them. Germline CDR1 is PRHDT and CDR2 is FYEKMQ (reference sequence). CDR3 length: 13 residues.

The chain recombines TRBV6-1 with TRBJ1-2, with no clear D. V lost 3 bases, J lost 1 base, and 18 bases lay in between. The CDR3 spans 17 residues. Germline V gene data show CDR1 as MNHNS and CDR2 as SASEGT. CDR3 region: CASSEFVGQSNNYGYTF. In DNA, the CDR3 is TGTGCCAGCAGTGAGTTCGTCGGCCAGAGTAATAACTATGGCTACACCTTC.

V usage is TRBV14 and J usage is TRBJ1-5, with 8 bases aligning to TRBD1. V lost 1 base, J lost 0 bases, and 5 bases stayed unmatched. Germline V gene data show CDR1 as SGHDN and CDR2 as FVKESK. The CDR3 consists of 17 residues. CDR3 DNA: TGTGCCAGCAGCCAAGTCCAGGGGGCGTATAGCAATCAGCCCCAGCATTTT. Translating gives CASSQVQGAYSNQPQHF.

The DNA of the CDR3 is TGTGCCAGTAGTATCTTTGCGGGAGGGTACAATGAGCAGTTCTTC. Its protein is CASSIFAGGYNEQFF. The V call is TRBV19, the J call TRBJ2-1; 9 bases are a match to TRBD2. Per the germline V gene, CDR1 is LNHDA and CDR2 is SQIVND (reference sequence). The length of the CDR3 is 15 residues. The V gene end was trimmed by 3 bases and the J gene end by 4 bases; junction bases not matched to a gene: 4.

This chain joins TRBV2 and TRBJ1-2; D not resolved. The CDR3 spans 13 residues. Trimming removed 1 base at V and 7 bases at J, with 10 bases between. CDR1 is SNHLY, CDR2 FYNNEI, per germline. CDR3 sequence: CASSEDPTGGYTF. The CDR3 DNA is TGTGCCAGCAGTGAAGACCCGACGGGTGGCTACACCTTC.

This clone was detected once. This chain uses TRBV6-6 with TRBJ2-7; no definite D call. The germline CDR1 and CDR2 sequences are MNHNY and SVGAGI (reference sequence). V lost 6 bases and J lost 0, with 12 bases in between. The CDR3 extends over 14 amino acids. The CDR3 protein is CASRPDSYSYEQYF. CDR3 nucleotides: TGTGCCAGCAGGCCCGACTCGTACTCCTACGAGCAGTACTTC.

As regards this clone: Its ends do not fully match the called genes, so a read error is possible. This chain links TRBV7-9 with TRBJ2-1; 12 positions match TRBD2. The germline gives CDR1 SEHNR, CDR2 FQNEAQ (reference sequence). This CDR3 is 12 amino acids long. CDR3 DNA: TGTGCCAGCAGCTCCGGACTAGCGGGAAGGGTCTTC. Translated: CASSSGLAGRVF.

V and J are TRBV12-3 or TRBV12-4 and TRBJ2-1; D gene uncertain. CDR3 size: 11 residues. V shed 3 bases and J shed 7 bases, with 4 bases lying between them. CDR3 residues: CASSLGNEQFF. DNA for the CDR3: TGTGCCAGCAGTTTGGGGAATGAGCAGTTCTTC.

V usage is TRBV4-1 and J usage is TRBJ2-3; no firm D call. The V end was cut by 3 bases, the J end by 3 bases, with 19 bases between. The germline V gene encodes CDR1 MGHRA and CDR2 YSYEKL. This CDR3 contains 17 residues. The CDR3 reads CASSQGSQSLVTDTQYF. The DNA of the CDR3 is TGCGCCAGCAGCCAGGGTTCTCAATCCTTGGTGACAGATACGCAGTATTTT.

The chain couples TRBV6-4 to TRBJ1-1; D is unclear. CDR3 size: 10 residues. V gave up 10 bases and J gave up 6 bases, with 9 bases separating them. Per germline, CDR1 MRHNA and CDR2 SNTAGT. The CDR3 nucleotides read TGTGCCACCAGGCGATCTGAAGCTTTCTTT. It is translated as CATRRSEAFF.

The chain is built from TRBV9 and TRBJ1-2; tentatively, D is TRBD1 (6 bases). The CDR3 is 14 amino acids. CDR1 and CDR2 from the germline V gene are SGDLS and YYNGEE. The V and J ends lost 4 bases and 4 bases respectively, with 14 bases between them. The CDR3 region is CASSSTDSRYGYTF. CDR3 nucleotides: TGTGCCAGCAGCTCGACGGACAGCCGCTATGGCTACACCTTC.

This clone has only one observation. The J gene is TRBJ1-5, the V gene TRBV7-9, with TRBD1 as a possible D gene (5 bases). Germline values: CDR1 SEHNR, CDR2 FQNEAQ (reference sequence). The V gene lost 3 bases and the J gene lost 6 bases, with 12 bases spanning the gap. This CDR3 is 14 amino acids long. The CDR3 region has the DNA TGTGCCAGCAGCTTGGGGCAGGGTGGTCAGCCCCAGCATTTT. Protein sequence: CASSLGQGGQPQHF.

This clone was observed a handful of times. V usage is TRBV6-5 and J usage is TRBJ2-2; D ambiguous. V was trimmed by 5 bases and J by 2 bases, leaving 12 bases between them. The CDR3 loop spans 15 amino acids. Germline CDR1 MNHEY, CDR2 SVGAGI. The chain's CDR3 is CASSLQVPNTGELFF. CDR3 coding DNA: TGTGCCAGCAGTCTGCAAGTACCTAACACCGGGGAGCTGTTTTTT.

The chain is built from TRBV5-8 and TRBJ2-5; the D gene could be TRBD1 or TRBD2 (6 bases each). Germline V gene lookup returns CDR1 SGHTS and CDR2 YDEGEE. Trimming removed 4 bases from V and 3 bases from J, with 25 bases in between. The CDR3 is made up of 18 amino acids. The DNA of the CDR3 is TGTGCCAGCAGCCGCGACCTTTCAACAAGGGGGGAAAAAGAGACCCAGTACTTC. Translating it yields CASSRDLSTRGEKETQYF.

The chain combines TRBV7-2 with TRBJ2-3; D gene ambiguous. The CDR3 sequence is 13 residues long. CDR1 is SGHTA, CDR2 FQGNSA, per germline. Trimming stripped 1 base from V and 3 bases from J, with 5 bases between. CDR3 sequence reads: CASSLDRTDTQYF. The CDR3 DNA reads TGTGCCAGCAGCTTAGATAGGACAGATACGCAGTATTTT.

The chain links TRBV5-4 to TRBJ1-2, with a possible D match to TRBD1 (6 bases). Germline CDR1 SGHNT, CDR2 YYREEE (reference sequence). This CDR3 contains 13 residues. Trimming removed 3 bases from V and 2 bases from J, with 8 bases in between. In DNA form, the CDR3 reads TGTGCCAGCAGCTCCGGACAGAACTATGGCTACACCTTC. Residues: CASSSGQNYGYTF.

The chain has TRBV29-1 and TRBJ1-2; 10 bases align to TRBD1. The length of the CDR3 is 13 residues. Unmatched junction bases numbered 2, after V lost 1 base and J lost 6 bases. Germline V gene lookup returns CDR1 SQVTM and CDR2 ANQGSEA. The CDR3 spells CSVEAGTGDGYTF. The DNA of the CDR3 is TGCAGCGTTGAAGCCGGGACAGGGGATGGCTACACCTTC.

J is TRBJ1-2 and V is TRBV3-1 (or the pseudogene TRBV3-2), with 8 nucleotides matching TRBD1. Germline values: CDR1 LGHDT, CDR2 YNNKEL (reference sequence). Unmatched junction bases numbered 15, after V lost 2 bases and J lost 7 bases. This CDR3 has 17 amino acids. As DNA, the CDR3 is TGTGCCAGCAGCCAATTCCCCCGGGACAGGCTGCTGGGTGGCTACACCTTC. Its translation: CASSQFPRDRLLGGYTF.

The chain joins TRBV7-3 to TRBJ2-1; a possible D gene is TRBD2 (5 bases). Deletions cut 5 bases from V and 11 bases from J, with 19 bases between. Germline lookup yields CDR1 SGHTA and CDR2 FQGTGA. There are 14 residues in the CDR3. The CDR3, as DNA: TGTGCCAGCAGCCCCGCCGGGAAAGGAAGCAAGCAGTTCTTC. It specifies CASSPAGKGSKQFF.

The CDR3, as DNA: TGTGCCAGTCTCGGGAGGAGGGCCTCTCGCTCTGGAAACACCATATATTTT. Translating gives CASLGRRASRSGNTIYF. The rearrangement uses TRBV19 and TRBJ1-3; D remains ambiguous. Deletions cut 8 bases from V and 0 bases from J, with 20 bases between. CDR1 is LNHDA and CDR2 is SQIVND in the germline V gene (reference sequence). This CDR3 has 17 residues.